Following are 26 T cell receptor beta chains from one sample sequenced in a study of beta chain features in type 1 diabetes. The isolated RNA, all of it, was reverse transcribed, so expressed TCRB transcripts were what got sequenced. The protocol was immunoSEQ multiplex PCR, while the TCRdb copy is restricted to in-frame clones and leaves out a portion. The table has about 330,000 clones, 9.5% to 11% seen once. The sample was naive CD4+ T cells from blood. The receptors stem from a woman in her twenties or thirties in good health.

The chain carries TRBV7-9 and TRBJ2-7; D gene unclear. The CDR3 spans 13 residues. The germline CDR1 and CDR2 sequences are SEHNR and FQNEAQ (reference sequence). The V end lost 6 bases, the J end lost 3 bases, and 12 bases lay between the germline ends. The CDR3 sequence is CASSFSENYEQYF. CDR3 nucleotide sequence: TGTGCCAGCAGTTTCAGCGAAAACTACGAGCAGTACTTC.

The chain links TRBV18 to TRBJ2-7; D might be TRBD1 (5 bases). Germline V gene data show CDR1 as KGHSH and CDR2 as LQKENI. Trimming removed 3 bases at V and 5 bases at J, with 8 bases between. The CDR3 length is 12 residues. CDR3 DNA: TGTGCCAGCTCACCGTCAGGGAACGAGCAGTACTTC. Translating it yields CASSPSGNEQYF.

The rearrangement joins TRBV19 to TRBJ2-1; 7 bases fit TRBD1. Germline values: CDR1 LNHDA, CDR2 SQIVND (reference sequence). The V and J ends lost 6 bases and 0 bases, in that order; junction bases with no gene match: 11. The CDR3 consists of 17 residues. CDR3 bases: TGTGCCAGTAGCCCGCTTCAGGGACAGAGCTCCTACAATGAGCAGTTCTTC. Translation gives CASSPLQGQSSYNEQFF.

This clone came up a few times. The rearrangement links TRBV6-5 to TRBJ1-4, with D possibly TRBD1 on 6 matching bases. The germline V gene has CDR1 MNHEY and CDR2 SVGAGI. This CDR3 region has 12 residues. Trimming stripped 2 bases from V and 8 bases from J, with 6 bases between. Here the CDR3 DNA reads TGTGCCAGCAGTTACGACAGGGAAAAACTGTTTTTT. Translation: CASSYDREKLFF.

This clone was counted only a few times. The same CDR3 can be traced to other DNA sequences in this sample. The rearrangement joins TRBV2 to TRBJ2-5; D remains ambiguous. V was clipped by 6 bases and J by 5 bases, with 7 bases between them. Germline V lookup: CDR1 SNHLY, CDR2 FYNNEI. The CDR3 has 11 amino acids. CDR3 nucleotide sequence: TGTGCCAGCAGCGAACGGGAGACCCAGTACTTC. The encoded protein is CASSERETQYF.

There are a few counts of this clone. The chain couples TRBV4-2 to TRBJ2-2, with D perhaps TRBD1 (5 bases). This CDR3 region has 16 residues. V dropped 0 bases and J dropped 1 base, with 9 bases sitting between them. Germline CDR1 and CDR2: LGHNA and YNFKEQ. The CDR3 nucleotides read TGTGCCAGCAGCCAAGACCCGACAGTGAACACCGGGGAGCTGTTTTTT. Amino acid sequence: CASSQDPTVNTGELFF.

This clone was seen a handful of times. The chain is built from TRBV4-3 and TRBJ2-7; TRBD2 matches at 14 bases. V lost 0 bases to trimming and J lost 5 bases; unmatched junction nucleotides: 15. The length of the CDR3 is 20 residues. CDR1 and CDR2 from the germline V gene are LGHNA and YSLEER. The CDR3 nucleotides read TGCGCCAGCAGCCAAGATCCCCCGACTAGCGGGAGGGTATTCGTCGACGAGCAGTACTTC. Protein product: CASSQDPPTSGRVFVDEQYF.

This clone was picked up a small number of times. The same CDR3 can be traced to other DNA sequences in this sample. For the CDR3, the DNA is TGTGCCAGCAGCTTGGGGCCTTCTAGCACAGATACGCAGTATTTT. Encoded protein: CASSLGPSSTDTQYF. The rearrangement uses TRBV5-6 and TRBJ2-3; D remains ambiguous. CDR1 is SGHDT, CDR2 YYEEEE, per germline. The CDR3 has 15 residues. V was shortened by 0 bases and J by 0 bases, with 8 bases between the two germline ends. Using reference TRBV5-6 and TRBJ2-3 for the parts outside the CDR3, the full variable domain is DAGVTQSPTHLIKTRGQQVTLRCSPKSGHDTVSWYQQALGQGPQFIFQYYEEEERQRGNFPDRFSGHQFPNYSSELNVNALLLGDSALYLCASSLGPSSTDTQYFGPGTRLTVL.

V usage is TRBV20-1 and J usage is TRBJ1-1, with D unclear. CDR1 and CDR2 from the germline V gene are DFQATT and SNEGSKA (reference sequence). V lost 3 bases, J lost 5 bases, and 7 bases lay in between. The CDR3 length is 11 residues. The chain's CDR3 is CSARTGTEAFF. Written as DNA, the CDR3 is TGCAGTGCTAGGACTGGGACTGAAGCTTTCTTT.

The sample holds a few counts of this clone. The chain links TRBV2 to TRBJ2-3; 16 bases match TRBD2. CDR1 is SNHLY, CDR2 FYNNEI, per germline. The CDR3 has 16 residues. Trimming at V came to 9 bases and at J to 2 bases, leaving 5 bases not matched to a gene. The CDR3 here is CARSGTSGRATDTQYF. The CDR3 region has the DNA TGTGCCAGATCCGGGACTAGCGGGAGGGCCACAGATACGCAGTATTTT.

The table lists this clone with a few counts. The chain links TRBV15 to TRBJ2-1; the D gene is possibly TRBD2 (5 bases). The CDR3 contains 18 residues. Germline V lookup: CDR1 LNHNV, CDR2 YYDKDF (reference sequence). Trimming stripped 0 bases from V and 6 bases from J, with 21 bases between. CDR3 sequence (DNA): TGTGCCACCAGCAGAGATCCATGGCGGCTAGCAGCTTCCAATGAGCAGTTCTTC. Its translation: CATSRDPWRLAASNEQFF.

The J gene is TRBJ1-5, the V gene TRBV30; TRBD1 might be the D (5 bases). This CDR3 comprises 13 residues. The germline gives CDR1 GTSNPN, CDR2 SVGIG (reference sequence). V was pared by 3 bases and J by 4 bases, with 10 bases between. CDR3 loop: CAWSHRINQPQHF. In DNA form, the CDR3 reads TGTGCCTGGAGCCACAGGATAAATCAGCCCCAGCATTTT.

This clone came up a few times. The rearrangement uses TRBV2 and TRBJ2-5, with D unclear. With the DNA end fitting TRBJ2-7 better, the J assignment may be wrong. Germline CDR1 and CDR2: SNHLY and FYNNEI. CDR3 length: 15 residues. CDR3 sequence reads: CASSDSTQSSYEQYF. CDR3 coding DNA: TGTGCCAGCAGTGATTCGACACAGAGCTCCTACGAGCAGTACTTC.

The rearrangement joins TRBV5-4 to TRBJ2-7; D gene unclear. Germline CDR1 SGHNT, CDR2 YYREEE (reference sequence). The CDR3 length is 12 residues. Trimming shortened V by 0 bases and J by 6 bases, and 7 bases separated the two germline ends. The CDR3 here is CASSLAVGEQYF. CDR3 sequence (DNA): TGTGCCAGCAGCTTGGCCGTCGGCGAGCAGTACTTC.

The genes are TRBV5-6 and TRBJ2-3; 10 positions agree with TRBD2. Germline loops: CDR1 SGHDT, CDR2 YYEEEE. This CDR3 has 17 amino acids. J was trimmed by 3 bases and V by 0 bases; bases with no gene match: 7. As DNA, the CDR3 is TGTGCCAGCAGCTTGGTGGCTAGCGGGAGTTCGACAGATACGCAGTATTTT. Its protein is CASSLVASGSSTDTQYF. Full variable domain (rest looked up from reference TRBV5-6 and TRBJ2-3): DAGVTQSPTHLIKTRGQQVTLRCSPKSGHDTVSWYQQALGQGPQFIFQYYEEEERQRGNFPDRFSGHQFPNYSSELNVNALLLGDSALYLCASSLVASGSSTDTQYFGPGTRLTVL.

This chain joins TRBV28 and TRBJ2-5; 7 nucleotides agree with TRBD1. The junction had 9 bases not matched to a gene; V was cut back by 3 bases and J by 2 bases. This CDR3 is 16 amino acids long. Per the germline V gene, CDR1 is MDHEN and CDR2 is SYDVKM. CDR3 coding DNA: TGTGCCAGCAGTTTCCCACAGGGGCGGTTACAAGAGACCCAGTACTTC. Its translation: CASSFPQGRLQETQYF.

This clone has only a few counts. This chain joins TRBV2 and TRBJ1-1, with 9 nucleotides matching TRBD1. Germline lookup yields CDR1 SNHLY and CDR2 FYNNEI. This CDR3 spans 14 amino acids. The V and J ends lost 3 bases and 1 base, in that order; junction bases with no gene match: 0. CDR3: CASSEDRGNTEAFF. DNA of the CDR3: TGTGCCAGCAGTGAGGACAGGGGGAACACTGAAGCTTTCTTT.

This clone was picked up a small number of times. This chain links TRBV28 with TRBJ2-7; 8 positions match TRBD2. Germline assignment: CDR1 MDHEN and CDR2 SYDVKM. V was pared by 9 bases and J by 6 bases, with 7 bases of the junction left unmatched. This CDR3 has 12 residues. The CDR3 protein is CASTSGIGEQYF. In nucleotides, the CDR3 is TGTGCCAGTACTAGCGGAATTGGCGAGCAGTACTTC.

The chain combines TRBV9 with TRBJ2-5; 9 nucleotides agree with TRBD2. The CDR3 is 18 amino acids. V was pared by 3 bases and J by 1 base, with 13 bases of the junction left unmatched. Looked up from germline, CDR1 is SGDLS and CDR2 is YYNGEE. CDR3 sequence (DNA): TGTGCCAGCAGCGAAGGTACTAGCGGGTTCGGCATCCAAGAGACCCAGTACTTC. It codes for CASSEGTSGFGIQETQYF.

The rearrangement joins TRBV6-5 to TRBJ2-1, with 10 bases lining up with TRBD2. CDR3 length: 16 residues. Germline CDR1 MNHEY, CDR2 SVGAGI. The V gene end was trimmed by 2 bases and the J gene end by 8 bases; junction bases not matched to a gene: 9. CDR3 bases: TGTGCCAGCAGTTACAGCAGCGGGAGGGAAGTAGATGAGCAGTTCTTC. It codes for CASSYSSGREVDEQFF.

CDR3 nucleotide sequence: TGTGCCAGCAGGTCACAGGGGAGCGAGACCCAGTACTTC. This translates into CASRSQGSETQYF. The chain recombines TRBV28 with TRBJ2-5; TRBD1 matches at 7 bases. Germline CDR1 and CDR2: MDHEN and SYDVKM. After removal of 6 bases from V and 5 bases from J, the junction contained 6 bases not matched to a gene. The CDR3 consists of 13 residues.

The chain is built from TRBV29-1 and TRBJ1-5; 8 bases match TRBD1. CDR3 length: 13 amino acids. J gave up 6 bases and V 4 bases, and 5 bases lay outside the gene matches. The V gene's germline CDR1 is SQVTM and CDR2 ANQGSEA. CDR3 in amino acids: CSVAGGRGQPQHF. The DNA for the CDR3 is TGCAGCGTTGCAGGGGGCAGGGGTCAGCCCCAGCATTTT.

This clone has only a few counts. This chain joins TRBV2 and TRBJ1-1; D perhaps matches TRBD1 (5 bases). With 6 bases removed from V and 4 bases from J, the gap between germline ends came to 18 bases. This CDR3 spans 15 amino acids. Looked up from germline, CDR1 is SNHLY and CDR2 is FYNNEI. CDR3 sequence: CASRDSRIGATEAFF. The DNA of the CDR3 is TGTGCCAGCAGAGATTCAAGGATTGGGGCCACTGAAGCTTTCTTT. The full variable domain, with the rest looked up from reference TRBV2 and TRBJ1-1, is EPEVTQTPSHQVTQMGQEVILRCVPISNHLYFYWYRQILGQKVEFLVSFYNNEISEKSEIFDDQFSVERPDGSNFTLKIRSTKLEDSAMYFCASRDSRIGATEAFFGQGTRLTVV.

This chain links TRBV9 with TRBJ1-5, with D uncertain. Germline V gives CDR1 SGDLS, CDR2 YYNGEE. The CDR3 loop spans 14 amino acids. Between the trimmed V and J ends, which lost 0 bases and 3 bases, there was a span of 7 bases. The CDR3 reads CASSVEGANQPQHF. CDR3 DNA sequence: TGTGCCAGCAGCGTAGAGGGAGCCAATCAGCCCCAGCATTTT.

V and J are TRBV15 and TRBJ2-5; D is ambiguous. CDR1 is LNHNV and CDR2 is YYDKDF in the germline V gene (reference sequence). The CDR3 totals 13 residues. V was clipped by 0 bases and J by 5 bases, with 7 bases between them. As DNA, the CDR3 is TGTGCCACCAGCAGAGATCTCGCGGAGACCCAGTACTTC. Protein: CATSRDLAETQYF.

The sample holds a few counts of this clone. DNA for the CDR3: TGTGCCAGCAGCTTACGTACAGAGTCCAACAATGAGCAGTTCTTC. Encoded protein: CASSLRTESNNEQFF. The rearrangement links TRBV7-3 to TRBJ2-1; no clear D. Germline values: CDR1 SGHTA, CDR2 FQGTGA. This CDR3 is built from 15 residues. V shed 2 bases and J shed 5 bases, with 13 bases lying between them. Based on the CDR3 plus reference TRBV7-3 and TRBJ2-1, the full variable domain is GAGVSQTPSNKVTEKGKYVELRCDPISGHTALYWYRQSLGQGPEFLIYFQGTGAADDSGLPNDRFFAVRPEGSVSTLKIQRTERGDSAVYLCASSLRTESNNEQFFGPGTRLTVL.